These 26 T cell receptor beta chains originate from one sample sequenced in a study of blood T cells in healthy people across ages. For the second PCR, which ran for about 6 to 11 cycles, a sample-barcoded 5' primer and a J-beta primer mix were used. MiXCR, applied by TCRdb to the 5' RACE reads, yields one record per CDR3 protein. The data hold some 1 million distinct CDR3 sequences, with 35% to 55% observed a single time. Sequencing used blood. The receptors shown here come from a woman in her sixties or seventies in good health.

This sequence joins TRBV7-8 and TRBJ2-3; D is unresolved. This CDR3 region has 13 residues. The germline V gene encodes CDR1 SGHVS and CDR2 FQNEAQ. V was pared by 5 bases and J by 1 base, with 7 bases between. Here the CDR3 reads CASSKVRTDTQYF. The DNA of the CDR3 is TGTGCCAGCAGCAAAGTCCGCACAGATACGCAGTATTTT. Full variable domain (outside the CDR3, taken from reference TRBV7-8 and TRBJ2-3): GAGVSQSPRYKVAKRGQDVALRCDPISGHVSLFWYQQALGQGPEFLTYFQNEAQLDKSGLPSDRFFAERPEGSVSTLKIQRTQQEDSAVYLCASSKVRTDTQYFGPGTRLTVL.

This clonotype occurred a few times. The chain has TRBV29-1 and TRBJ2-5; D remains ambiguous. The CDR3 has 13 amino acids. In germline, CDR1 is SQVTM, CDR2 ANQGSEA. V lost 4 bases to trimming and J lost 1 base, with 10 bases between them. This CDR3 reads CSVVMWFQETQYF. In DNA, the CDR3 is TGCAGCGTTGTAATGTGGTTCCAAGAGACCCAGTACTTC.

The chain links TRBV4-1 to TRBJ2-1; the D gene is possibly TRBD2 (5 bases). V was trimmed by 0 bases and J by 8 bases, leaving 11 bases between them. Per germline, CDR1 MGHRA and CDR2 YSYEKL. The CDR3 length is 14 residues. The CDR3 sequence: CASSQDRGSYEQFF. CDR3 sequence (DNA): TGCGCCAGCAGCCAAGATCGTGGGAGTTATGAGCAGTTCTTC.

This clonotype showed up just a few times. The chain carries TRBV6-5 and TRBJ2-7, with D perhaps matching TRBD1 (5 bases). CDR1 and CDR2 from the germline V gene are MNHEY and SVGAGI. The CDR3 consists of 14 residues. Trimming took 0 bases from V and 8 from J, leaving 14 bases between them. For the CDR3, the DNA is TGTGCCAGCAGTTACTCTTCACCTGGGGCGCAGCAGTACTTC. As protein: CASSYSSPGAQQYF.

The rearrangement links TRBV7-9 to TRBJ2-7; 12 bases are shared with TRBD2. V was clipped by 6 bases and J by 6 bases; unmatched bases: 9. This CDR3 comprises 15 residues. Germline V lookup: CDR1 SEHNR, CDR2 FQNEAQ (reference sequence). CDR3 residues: CASSSSGRVRPEQYF. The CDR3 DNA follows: TGTGCCAGCAGTTCTAGCGGGAGGGTTCGACCCGAGCAGTACTTC.

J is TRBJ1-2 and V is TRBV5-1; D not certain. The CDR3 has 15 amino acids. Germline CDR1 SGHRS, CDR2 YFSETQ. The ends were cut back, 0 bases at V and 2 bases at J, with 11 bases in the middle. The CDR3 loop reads CASSLDPAENYGYTF. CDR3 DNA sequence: TGCGCCAGCAGCTTGGACCCGGCGGAGAACTATGGCTACACCTTC.

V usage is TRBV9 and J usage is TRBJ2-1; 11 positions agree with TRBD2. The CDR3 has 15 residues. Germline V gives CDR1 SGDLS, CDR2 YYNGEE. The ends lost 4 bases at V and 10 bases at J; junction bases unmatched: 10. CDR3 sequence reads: CASSSYSGRAYEQFF. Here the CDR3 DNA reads TGTGCCAGCAGCTCATATAGCGGGAGGGCCTACGAGCAGTTCTTC.

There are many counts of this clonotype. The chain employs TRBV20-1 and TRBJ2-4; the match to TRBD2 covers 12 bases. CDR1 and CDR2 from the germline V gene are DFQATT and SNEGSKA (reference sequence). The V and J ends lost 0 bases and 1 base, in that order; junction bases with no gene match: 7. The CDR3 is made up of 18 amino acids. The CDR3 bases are TGCAGTGCTAGAGATGCAAACCTAGCGGGAGGGGCCAAAAACATTCAGTACTTC. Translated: CSARDANLAGGAKNIQYF.

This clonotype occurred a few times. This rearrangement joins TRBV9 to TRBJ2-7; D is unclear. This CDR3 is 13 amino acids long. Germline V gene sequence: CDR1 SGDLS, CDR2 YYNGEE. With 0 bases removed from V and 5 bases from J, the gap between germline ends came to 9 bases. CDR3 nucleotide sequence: TGTGCCAGCAGCGTAGGGTTTTTGGACGAGCAGTACTTC. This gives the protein CASSVGFLDEQYF.

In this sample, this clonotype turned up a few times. CDR3 in amino acids: CASNPGTSKETQYF. CDR3 DNA sequence: TGTGCCAGCAACCCCGGGACTAGCAAGGAGACCCAGTACTTC. The chain combines TRBV12-3 or TRBV12-4 with TRBJ2-5; 9 positions match TRBD2. With V trimmed by 7 bases and J by 5 bases, 8 bases remained unmatched. The CDR3 contains 14 residues.

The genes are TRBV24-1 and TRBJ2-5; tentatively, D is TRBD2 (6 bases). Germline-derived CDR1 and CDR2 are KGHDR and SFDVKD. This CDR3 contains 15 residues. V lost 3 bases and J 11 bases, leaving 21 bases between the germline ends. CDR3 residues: CATSDQGLPNGEQYF. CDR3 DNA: TGTGCCACCAGTGATCAGGGACTGCCGAATGGGGAGCAGTACTTC.

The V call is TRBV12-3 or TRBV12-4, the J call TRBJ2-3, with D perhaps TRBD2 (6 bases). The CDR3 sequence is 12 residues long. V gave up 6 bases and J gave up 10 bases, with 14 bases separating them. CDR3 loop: CASRTGTQPQYF. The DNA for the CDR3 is TGTGCCAGCAGGACCGGGACTCAACCGCAGTATTTT.

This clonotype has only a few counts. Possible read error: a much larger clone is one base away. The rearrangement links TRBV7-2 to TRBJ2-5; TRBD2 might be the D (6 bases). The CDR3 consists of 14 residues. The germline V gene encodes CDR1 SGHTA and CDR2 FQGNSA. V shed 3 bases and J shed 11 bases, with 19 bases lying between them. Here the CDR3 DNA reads TGTGCCAGCAGCTTGCGCGGGACGACCAATGAGCAGTACTTC. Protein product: CASSLRGTTNEQYF.

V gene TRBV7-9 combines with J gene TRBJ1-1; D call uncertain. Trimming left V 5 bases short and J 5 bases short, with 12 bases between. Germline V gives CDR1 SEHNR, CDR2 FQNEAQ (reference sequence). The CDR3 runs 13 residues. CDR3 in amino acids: CASSPVGGTEAFF. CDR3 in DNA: TGTGCCAGCAGCCCGGTTGGTGGGACTGAAGCTTTCTTT.

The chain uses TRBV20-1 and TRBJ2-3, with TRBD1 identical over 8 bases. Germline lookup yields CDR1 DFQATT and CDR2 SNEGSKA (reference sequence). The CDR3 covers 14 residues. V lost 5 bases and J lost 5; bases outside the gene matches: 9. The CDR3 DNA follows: TGCAGTGCTCTTGGACAGGGAGACGTAGATACGCAGTATTTT. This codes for CSALGQGDVDTQYF.

The CDR3 sequence: CSALDSLDTQYF. The DNA for the CDR3 is TGCAGTGCGCTGGACTCCCTGGATACGCAGTATTTT. The chain links TRBV20-1 to TRBJ2-3, with a weak D call TRBD2 (5 bases). V was clipped by 6 bases and J by 6 bases, with 13 bases between them. The CDR3 spans 12 residues. Germline lookup yields CDR1 DFQATT and CDR2 SNEGSKA (reference sequence).

The CDR3 nucleotides are TGTGCCAGCACCAACCTCGGGGCAGGGATGGACGAGCAGTACTTC. Translated: CASTNLGAGMDEQYF. V and J are TRBV6-5 and TRBJ2-7; the D call may be TRBD1 or TRBD2 (5 bases each). There are 15 residues in the CDR3. Trimming pared 7 bases from V and 5 bases from J, leaving 21 bases between. Per germline, CDR1 MNHEY and CDR2 SVGAGI.

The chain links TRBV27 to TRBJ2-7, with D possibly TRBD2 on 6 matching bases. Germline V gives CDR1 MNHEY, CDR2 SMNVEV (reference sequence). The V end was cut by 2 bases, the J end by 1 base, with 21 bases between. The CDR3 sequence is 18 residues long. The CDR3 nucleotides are TGTGCCAGCAGTTTAGGGGTAGCGGCTTCCTTCTTTTCCTACGAGCAGTACTTC. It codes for CASSLGVAASFFSYEQYF.

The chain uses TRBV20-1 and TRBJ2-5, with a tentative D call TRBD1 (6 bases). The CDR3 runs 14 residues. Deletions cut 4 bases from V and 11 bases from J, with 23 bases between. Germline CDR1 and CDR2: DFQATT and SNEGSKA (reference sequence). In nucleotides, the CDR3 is TGCAGTGCTACCCAAGGAGGACAGTTCAATGAGCAGTACTTC. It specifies CSATQGGQFNEQYF.

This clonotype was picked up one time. This CDR3 reads CASSSSVREAFF. The CDR3 DNA sequence: TGTGCCAGCAGCTCAAGCGTACGTGAAGCTTTCTTT. V usage is TRBV6-2 or TRBV6-3 and J usage is TRBJ1-1; D not resolved. This CDR3 region has 12 residues. Looked up from germline, CDR1 is MNHEY and CDR2 is SVGEGT. The V end was cut by 6 bases, the J end by 7 bases, with 12 bases between.

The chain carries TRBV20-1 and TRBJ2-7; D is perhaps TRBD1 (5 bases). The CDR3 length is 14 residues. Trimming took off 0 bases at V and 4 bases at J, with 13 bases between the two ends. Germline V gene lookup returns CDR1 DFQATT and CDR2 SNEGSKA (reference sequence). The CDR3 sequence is CSARDRVLLYEQYF. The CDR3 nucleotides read TGCAGTGCTAGAGACAGGGTGTTGTTATACGAGCAGTACTTC.

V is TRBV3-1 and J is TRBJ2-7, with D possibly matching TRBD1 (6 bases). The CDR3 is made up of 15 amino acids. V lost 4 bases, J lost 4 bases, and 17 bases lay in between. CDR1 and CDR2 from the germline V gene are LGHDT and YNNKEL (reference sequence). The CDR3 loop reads CASSPGAHDGYEQYF. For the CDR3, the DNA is TGTGCCAGCAGCCCAGGGGCACACGACGGTTACGAGCAGTACTTC.

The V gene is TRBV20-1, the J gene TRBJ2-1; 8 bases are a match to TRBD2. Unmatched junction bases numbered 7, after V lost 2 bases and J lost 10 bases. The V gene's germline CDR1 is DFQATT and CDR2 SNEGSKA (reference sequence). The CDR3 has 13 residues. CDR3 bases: TGCAGTGCTAGACGCTTAGCGGGAAGGGAGCAGTTCTTC. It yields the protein CSARRLAGREQFF.

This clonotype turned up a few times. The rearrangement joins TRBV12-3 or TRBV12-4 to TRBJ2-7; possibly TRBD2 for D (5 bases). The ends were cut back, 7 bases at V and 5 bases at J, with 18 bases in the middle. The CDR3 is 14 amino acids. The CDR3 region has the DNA TGTGCCAGCACCTACCGAGCGCGGGCAGACGAGCAGTACTTC. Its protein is CASTYRARADEQYF.

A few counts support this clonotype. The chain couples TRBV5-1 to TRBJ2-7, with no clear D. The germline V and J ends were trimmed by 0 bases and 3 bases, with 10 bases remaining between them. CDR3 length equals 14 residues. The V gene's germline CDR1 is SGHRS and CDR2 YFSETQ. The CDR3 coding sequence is TGCGCCAGCAGCTTGGATAGGGTGGTCTACGAGCAGTACTTC. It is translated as CASSLDRVVYEQYF.

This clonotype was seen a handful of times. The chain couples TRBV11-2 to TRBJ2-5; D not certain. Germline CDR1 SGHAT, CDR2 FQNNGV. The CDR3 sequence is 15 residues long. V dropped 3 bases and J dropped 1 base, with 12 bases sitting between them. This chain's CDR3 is CASSLIGTAQETQYF. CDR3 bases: TGTGCCAGCAGCTTGATAGGAACAGCCCAAGAGACCCAGTACTTC.